What follows are 14 T cell receptor beta chains derived from one specimen sequenced in a study of cytomegalovirus exposure and HLA in healthy donors. Vbeta (60) and Jbeta (13) primers were used in the PCR. Generated by immunoSEQ multiplex PCR, the TCRdb table keeps only in-frame clones and is missing some. The data hold about 120,000 clones, with about 10% observed a single time. The sample comprised PBMCs. The receptor set was obtained from a man aged 30 to 39 in good health and CMV-seronegative.

The chain recombines TRBV5-3 with TRBJ1-1; 10 bases agree with TRBD1. TRBV5-3 is known as an ORF, though its function is uncertain. Trimming took 5 bases from V and 6 from J; bases not matched to a gene: 10. The CDR3 is 15 residues long. CDR3 nucleotide sequence: TGTGCCAGAAGAGACCCGGGACAGGGGATCCCTGAAGCTTTCTTT. Translation gives CARRDPGQGIPEAFF.

This clone was seen a few times. This chain joins TRBV5-1 and TRBJ2-6, with D tentatively TRBD1 (8 bases). V lost 3 bases and J lost 1, with 20 bases in between. The CDR3 runs to 19 residues. Per germline, CDR1 SGHRS and CDR2 YFSETQ. CDR3 amino acids: CASSSKGGDRRSGANVLTF. The CDR3 coding sequence is TGCGCCAGCAGCTCAAAGGGAGGGGACAGGAGATCTGGGGCCAACGTCCTGACTTTC.

The chain links TRBV6-5 to TRBJ1-5; the D is unclear. The CDR3 sequence is 14 residues long. V was shortened by 2 bases and J by 1 base, with 6 bases between the two germline ends. Germline V lookup: CDR1 MNHEY, CDR2 SVGAGI. The CDR3 bases are TGTGCCAGCAGTTACGAGGCCAGCAATCAGCCCCAGCATTTT. Residues: CASSYEASNQPQHF.

This chain connects TRBV18 to TRBJ2-5; the match to TRBD1 covers 9 bases. CDR1 KGHSH and CDR2 LQKENI come from the germline V gene. V dropped 3 bases and J dropped 4; count of bases not matched to a gene: 3. The CDR3 totals 14 residues. CDR3 sequence (DNA): TGTGCCAGCTCACCGGGACAGGGCGCAGAGACCCAGTACTTC. This translates into CASSPGQGAETQYF.

The rearrangement links TRBV4-3 to TRBJ2-2; weak D call: TRBD1 (6 bases). CDR1 and CDR2 from the germline V gene are LGHNA and YSLEER. The CDR3 is 14 residues long. The germline V and J ends were trimmed by 6 bases and 4 bases, with 12 bases remaining between them. CDR3 in amino acids: CASRQVDSTGELFF. CDR3 bases: TGCGCCAGCAGACAGGTGGACAGCACCGGGGAGCTGTTTTTT.

This clone has only a few counts. V usage is TRBV5-1 and J usage is TRBJ2-3, with 8 bases that match TRBD2. From germline, CDR1 is SGHRS and CDR2 YFSETQ. The ends lost 4 bases at V and 1 base at J; junction bases unmatched: 8. The CDR3 totals 16 residues. The CDR3 DNA follows: TGCGCCAGCAGCCCGGGGAGCGGGAGCGGCACAGATACGCAGTATTTT. Its translation: CASSPGSGSGTDTQYF.

This clone has just a few counts. V usage is TRBV20-1 and J usage is TRBJ1-2; D not certain. CDR1 DFQATT and CDR2 SNEGSKA come from the germline V gene (reference sequence). CDR3 size: 11 residues. Between the trimmed V and J ends, which lost 4 bases and 1 base, there was a span of 4 bases. CDR3 residues: CSATGNYGYTF. CDR3 DNA: TGCAGTGCTACGGGTAACTATGGCTACACCTTC.

This chain joins TRBV7-9 and TRBJ2-3; 8 positions match TRBD2. The CDR3 spans 15 residues. V trimming: 3 bases; J trimming: 4 bases; junction bases outside the gene matches: 6. Germline CDR1 reads SEHNR; CDR2 reads FQNEAQ (reference sequence). CDR3 sequence (DNA): TGTGCCAGCAGCTTCTCTGGCGGGGGGCCAGATACGCAGTATTTT. This sequence encodes CASSFSGGGPDTQYF.

To note about this clone: Germline and junction disagree at one end, which may indicate a read error. The genes are TRBV7-7 and TRBJ2-7, with 9 nucleotides matching TRBD2. CDR3 length: 14 residues. Germline lookup yields CDR1 SSHAT and CDR2 FNYEAQ (reference sequence). DNA for the CDR3: TGTGCTAGCAGCTCTACTAGCGGGTCGAACGAGCAGTACTTC. This translates into CASSSTSGSNEQYF.

A few counts support this clone. The gene calls are TRBV30 and TRBJ1-1; D is perhaps TRBD1 (5 bases). Germline V gene lookup returns CDR1 GTSNPN and CDR2 SVGIG (reference sequence). The CDR3 runs to 13 residues. The V and J ends lost 5 bases and 4 bases respectively, with 14 bases between them. This CDR3 reads CAWGGRIGTEAFF. In DNA, the CDR3 is TGTGCCTGGGGGGGGAGGATAGGCACTGAAGCTTTCTTT. Drawing the rest from reference TRBV30 and TRBJ1-1, the complete variable domain is SQTIHQWPATLVQPVGSPLSLECTVEGTSNPNLYWYRQAAGRGLQLLFYSVGIGQISSEVPQNLSASRPQDRQFILSSKKLLLSDSGFYLCAWGGRIGTEAFFGQGTRLTVV.

This clone turned up a few times. The V gene is TRBV6-1, the J gene TRBJ1-2; D is ambiguous. V lost 6 bases to trimming and J lost 1 base, with 9 bases between them. The CDR3 sequence is 13 residues long. CDR1 MNHNS and CDR2 SASEGT come from the germline V gene. In nucleotides, the CDR3 is TGTGCCAGCAGGATTGATAGTAACTATGGCTACACCTTC. It translates to CASRIDSNYGYTF.

The V gene is TRBV19, the J gene TRBJ1-1, with D possibly TRBD1 on 6 matching bases. The V gene lost 10 bases and the J gene lost 1 base, with 10 bases spanning the gap. The CDR3 covers 12 residues. CDR1 and CDR2 from the germline V gene are LNHDA and SQIVND (reference sequence). The CDR3 loop is CATKDRNTEAFF. In DNA, the CDR3 is TGTGCCACCAAGGACAGGAACACTGAAGCTTTCTTT.

In this sample, this clone turned up a few times. The CDR3 reads CAWSTGQGLYEQYF. The CDR3 DNA follows: TGTGCCTGGAGTACGGGACAGGGCCTCTACGAGCAGTACTTC. The chain combines TRBV30 with TRBJ2-7; the match to TRBD1 covers 9 bases. This CDR3 is 14 amino acids long. Germline assignment: CDR1 GTSNPN and CDR2 SVGIG (reference sequence). V gave up 2 bases and J gave up 3 bases; unmatched junction bases: 5. Full variable domain (missing parts from reference TRBV30 and TRBJ2-7): SQTIHQWPATLVQPVGSPLSLECTVEGTSNPNLYWYRQAAGRGLQLLFYSVGIGQISSEVPQNLSASRPQDRQFILSSKKLLLSDSGFYLCAWSTGQGLYEQYFGPGTRLTVT.

The chain is built from TRBV2 and TRBJ2-7, with 9 bases lining up with TRBD1. The CDR3 is 15 amino acids. Germline-derived CDR1 and CDR2 are SNHLY and FYNNEI. Trimming took 2 bases from V and 3 from J; bases not matched to a gene: 5. This CDR3 reads CASSERGTGIYEQYF. CDR3 bases: TGTGCCAGCAGTGAAAGGGGGACAGGGATCTACGAGCAGTACTTC.